The present TCR beta chain was sequenced within a study of shared clonotypes between healthy human individuals. Profiling relied on immunoSEQ multiplex PCR, and the TCRdb table lists in-frame clones only, not all of them. The table includes 850,000 to 1,100,000 clones, about 80% detected once. This receptor was identified in a man between 18 and 29 years old in good health. Some clones in this sample may be carry-over from other donors' samples. The sample taken for sequencing was memory CD4+ T cells from PBMCs. Subset of the sample: CD45RA-negative fraction.

For the CDR3, the DNA is TGTGCCAGTAGTACCTGGGGGACAGGCAATGAAAAACTGTTTTTT. This sequence encodes CASSTWGTGNEKLFF. This chain links TRBV19 with TRBJ1-4, with 8 bases matching TRBD1. CDR3 size: 15 residues. CDR1 is LNHDA, CDR2 SQIVND, per germline (reference sequence). The J segment lost 5 bases and the V segment lost 4 bases, leaving 6 bases of the junction unmatched. Looking up the rest from reference TRBV19 and TRBJ1-4 gives the full variable domain: DGGITQSPKYLFRKEGQNVTLSCEQNLNHDAMYWYRQDPGQGLRLIYYSQIVNDFQKGDIAEGYSVSREKKESFPLTVTSAQKNPTAFYLCASSTWGTGNEKLFFGSGTQLSVL.